Each of the 28 T cell receptor beta chains below was sequenced from the same sample in a study of Ad26.COV2.S vaccination and SARS-CoV-2 variants. Indicated treatment: 15 to 20 received Ad26.COV2.S at low or high dose, single or two shots; 5 received placebo; per-sample allocation not given. Day 63 after the first vaccine or placebo injection was the time point for sampling. Assay used: immunoSEQ multiplex PCR; TCRdb lists only in-frame clones, some missing. The table includes about 390,000 clones, 80% to 90% detected once. Here the sequenced sample was peripheral blood, taken in a trial of Ad26.COV2.S vaccine versus placebo. The receptors originated from a person between 18 and 65 years old who received the Ad26.COV2.S COVID-19 vaccine or a placebo.

The chain combines TRBV5-1 with TRBJ1-1, with TRBD1 as a possible D gene (5 bases). Germline CDR1 and CDR2: SGHRS and YFSETQ. Trimming left V 0 bases short and J 1 base short, with 10 bases between. This CDR3 comprises 15 residues. CDR3 amino acids: CASSLDGGGNTEAFF. DNA for the CDR3: TGCGCCAGCAGCTTGGATGGGGGAGGGAACACTGAAGCTTTCTTT.

V gene TRBV7-2 combines with J gene TRBJ2-3, with D perhaps matching TRBD2 (5 bases). CDR1 and CDR2 from the germline V gene are SGHTA and FQGNSA. CDR3 length: 16 amino acids. Trimming pared 3 bases from V and 0 bases from J, leaving 13 bases between. DNA of the CDR3: TGTGCCAGCAGCTTGAGTCCCGGGGTTAGCACAGATACGCAGTATTTT. Its translation is CASSLSPGVSTDTQYF.

This chain links TRBV30 with TRBJ2-7, with 8 bases fitting TRBD2. V shed 0 bases and J 5 bases; nucleotides not matched to a gene: 12. The CDR3 is made up of 16 amino acids. Germline CDR1 and CDR2: GTSNPN and SVGIG (reference sequence). As DNA, the CDR3 is TGTGCCTGGAGTGTTAAGTTCGGGGGGGCGCAAGACGAGCAGTACTTC. It yields the protein CAWSVKFGGAQDEQYF.

This clone has more than one count but fewer than ten. The V gene is TRBV6-1, the J gene TRBJ1-2; no reliable D call. Germline V lookup: CDR1 MNHNS, CDR2 SASEGT. The CDR3 has 14 amino acids. Trimming left V 3 bases short and J 4 bases short, with 12 bases between. DNA for the CDR3: TGTGCCAGCAGTGATTTTCAGAAGATCTATGGCTACACCTTC. Its translation is CASSDFQKIYGYTF.

This clone was detected once. J is TRBJ2-1 and V is TRBV6-4; D is unclear. CDR3 length: 13 residues. Germline CDR1 reads MRHNA; CDR2 reads SNTAGT. V was shortened by 4 bases and J by 2 bases, with 6 bases between the two germline ends. The CDR3 bases are TGTGCCAGCAGTGGCCAGCCCTACAATGAGCAGTTCTTC. Protein: CASSGQPYNEQFF.

V and J are TRBV14 and TRBJ1-1; TRBD1 might be the D (6 bases). The CDR3 sequence is 18 residues long. Trimming left V 4 bases short and J 1 base short, with 22 bases between. Per the germline V gene, CDR1 is SGHDN and CDR2 is FVKESK. Here the CDR3 DNA reads TGTGCCAGCAGCCGCAAAGGGGGGGCTGGGGTATGGAACACTGAAGCTTTCTTT. Its translation: CASSRKGGAGVWNTEAFF.

This chain connects TRBV5-4 to TRBJ2-4; TRBD2 might be the D (6 bases). CDR1 is SGHNT and CDR2 is YYREEE in the germline V gene (reference sequence). The CDR3 has 17 residues. V was pared by 0 bases and J by 1 base, with 14 bases between. Here the CDR3 reads CASSLAGGVVAKNIQYF. The CDR3 DNA is TGTGCCAGCAGCTTGGCCGGAGGGGTTGTGGCCAAAAACATTCAGTACTTC.

The chain joins TRBV4-2 to TRBJ1-6; D possibly corresponds to TRBD1 (6 bases). Between the trimmed V and J ends, which lost 0 bases and 8 bases, there was a span of 11 bases. The CDR3 loop spans 15 amino acids. CDR1 LGHNA and CDR2 YNFKEQ come from the germline V gene. This chain's CDR3 is CASSQEVRGDSPLHF. DNA for the CDR3: TGTGCCAGCAGCCAAGAAGTGAGGGGGGATTCACCCCTCCACTTT.

The V gene is TRBV3-1 (or the pseudogene TRBV3-2), the J gene TRBJ2-3; D is unresolved. Germline values: CDR1 LGHDT, CDR2 YNNKEL (reference sequence). Trimming removed 2 bases from V and 0 bases from J, with 9 bases in between. This CDR3 has 15 amino acids. CDR3 coding DNA: TGTGCCAGCAGCCAATTAACTCCTAGCACAGATACGCAGTATTTT. Residues: CASSQLTPSTDTQYF.

The gene calls are TRBV4-1 and TRBJ2-2; the match to TRBD2 covers 7 bases. Germline assignment: CDR1 MGHRA and CDR2 YSYEKL. CDR3 length: 17 amino acids. The J segment lost 4 bases and the V segment lost 4 bases, leaving 12 bases of the junction unmatched. The CDR3 DNA reads TGCGCCAGCAGCCCCTTTTTTGCGGGGGTCCTCACCGGGGAGCTGTTTTTT. This sequence encodes CASSPFFAGVLTGELFF.

This sequence joins TRBV21-1 and TRBJ1-3. TRBV21-1 is assigned pseudogene status. The CDR3 covers 21 residues. CDR3 nucleotides: TGTGCCAGCAGCAAAAGGGGAATGGGAGGGCCTCGGGTCCCCTCTGGAAACACCATATATTTT. This translates into CASSKRGMGGPRVPSGNTIYF.

The rearrangement joins TRBV7-7 to TRBJ2-1; TRBD2 aligns across 7 bases. Germline lookup yields CDR1 SSHAT and CDR2 FNYEAQ (reference sequence). V dropped 5 bases and J dropped 1; count of bases not matched to a gene: 11. The CDR3 runs to 17 residues. CDR3 bases: TGTGCCAGCAGCCCGCGCCCGGCGGGAGTGTCCTACAATGAGCAGTTCTTC. It is translated as CASSPRPAGVSYNEQFF.

The chain employs TRBV7-9 and TRBJ2-5; D is unresolved. V lost 5 bases to trimming and J lost 5 bases, with 15 bases between them. The germline CDR1 and CDR2 sequences are SEHNR and FQNEAQ (reference sequence). The CDR3 sequence is 14 residues long. The CDR3 DNA reads TGTGCCAGCAGCCTCTCGGGTGTTGGGGAGACCCAGTACTTC. This codes for CASSLSGVGETQYF. The full variable domain, in which reference TRBV7-9 and TRBJ2-5 provide the parts outside the CDR3, is DTGVSQNPRHKITKRGQNVTFRCDPISEHNRLYWYRQTLGQGPEFLTYFQNEAQLEKSRLLSDRFSAERPKGSFSTLEIQRTEQGDSAMYLCASSLSGVGETQYFGPGTRLLVL.

About this clone itself: Other DNA sequences in the same sample also yield this CDR3. The chain has TRBV7-9 and TRBJ1-1, with D uncertain. Trimming stripped 1 base from V and 11 bases from J, with 8 bases between. This CDR3 has 11 amino acids. CDR1 and CDR2 from the germline V gene are SEHNR and FQNEAQ (reference sequence). The CDR3 spells CASSLGTVAFF. Written as DNA, the CDR3 is TGTGCCAGCAGCTTAGGTACGGTGGCTTTCTTT.

This clone has a handful of counts. This chain connects TRBV25-1 to TRBJ1-2; D gene ambiguous. The CDR3 is 17 residues long. The V and J ends lost 4 bases and 0 bases respectively, with 18 bases between them. CDR1 and CDR2 from the germline V gene are MGHDK and SYGVNS. The CDR3 region has the DNA TGTGCCAGCAGTGGGTTGCGTCAAACGCCTTCTAACTATGGCTACACCTTC. Translated, it gives CASSGLRQTPSNYGYTF.

This rearrangement joins TRBV3-1 (or the pseudogene TRBV3-2) to TRBJ2-5, with 12 bases that match TRBD2. The CDR3 length is 15 residues. The junction had 5 bases not matched to a gene; V was cut back by 5 bases and J by 4 bases. Germline-derived CDR1 and CDR2 are LGHDT and YNNKEL (reference sequence). The CDR3 nucleotides read TGTGCCAGCAGCTACGGGACTAGCGGGTTAGAGACCCAGTACTTC. Protein sequence: CASSYGTSGLETQYF.

The chain combines TRBV5-4 with TRBJ2-3; D could derive from TRBD1 or TRBD2 (5 bases each). The CDR3 runs 14 residues. Trimming stripped 0 bases from V and 6 bases from J, with 11 bases between. Germline CDR1 is SGHNT and CDR2 is YYREEE (reference sequence). The CDR3 nucleotides are TGTGCCAGCAGCTTGGGTCTGGGGACGGATACGCAGTATTTT. This sequence encodes CASSLGLGTDTQYF.

The V gene is TRBV5-1, the J gene TRBJ1-2; tentatively, D is TRBD1 (5 bases). Germline V gives CDR1 SGHRS, CDR2 YFSETQ. V was clipped by 4 bases and J by 2 bases, with 15 bases between them. The CDR3 has 15 residues. CDR3 loop: CASSLTTVHNYGYTF. CDR3 nucleotides: TGCGCCAGCAGCCTGACGACAGTGCACAACTATGGCTACACCTTC. Combining the CDR3 with reference TRBV5-1 and TRBJ1-2 gives the whole variable domain KAGVTQTPRYLIKTRGQQVTLSCSPISGHRSVSWYQQTPGQGLQFLFEYFSETQRNKGNFPGRFSGRQFSNSRSEMNVSTLELGDSALYLCASSLTTVHNYGYTFGSGTRLTVV.

V usage is TRBV5-1 and J usage is TRBJ2-4; D tentatively reads TRBD1 or TRBD2 (5 bases each). Germline values: CDR1 SGHRS, CDR2 YFSETQ. This CDR3 spans 15 amino acids. Trimming removed 4 bases from V and 9 bases from J, with 20 bases in between. CDR3 nucleotides: TGCGCCAGCAGCCAATCCCGGATTGGGGGTGGCATTCAGTACTTC. Protein product: CASSQSRIGGGIQYF.

The CDR3 reads CASSSRLAGQTVLTF. The CDR3 nucleotides read TGTGCCAGCAGCTCTAGACTAGCGGGGCAGACCGTCCTGACTTTC. V and J are TRBV7-2 and TRBJ2-6; 11 bases map to TRBD2. The germline gives CDR1 SGHTA, CDR2 FQGNSA. The J segment lost 12 bases and the V segment lost 4 bases, leaving 8 bases of the junction unmatched. CDR3 length equals 15 residues.

About this clone itself: The sample has other DNA sequences that encode this CDR3 too. J is TRBJ1-1 and V is TRBV11-2; D not certain. In germline, CDR1 is SGHAT, CDR2 FQNNGV. V dropped 3 bases and J dropped 5 bases, with 4 bases sitting between them. CDR3 size: 11 residues. The CDR3 here is CASSLGTEAFF. CDR3 DNA sequence: TGTGCCAGCAGCTTGGGGACTGAAGCTTTCTTT.

This clone appeared a single time. The rearrangement links TRBV7-8 to TRBJ1-2; 7 bases agree with TRBD1. Germline V gene data show CDR1 as SGHVS and CDR2 as FQNEAQ. J was trimmed by 8 bases and V by 5 bases; bases with no gene match: 8. The CDR3 runs to 13 residues. The CDR3 sequence is CASSQPGQWGYTF. In DNA form, the CDR3 reads TGTGCCAGCAGCCAGCCGGGACAGTGGGGCTACACCTTC.

This rearrangement joins TRBV7-8 to TRBJ2-5; 10 bases map to TRBD2. Germline V gives CDR1 SGHVS, CDR2 FQNEAQ. V shed 1 base, J shed 4 bases, and the junction held 6 bases outside the gene matches. This CDR3 spans 16 amino acids. CDR3 sequence (DNA): TGTGCCAGCAGCTTAGTTTCTAGCGGGGGAAGAGAGACCCAGTACTTC. It specifies CASSLVSSGGRETQYF.

This clone was detected a few times. This chain joins TRBV6-2 or TRBV6-3 and TRBJ2-7; 7 bases match TRBD1. Trimming removed 2 bases from V and 9 bases from J; junction bases left unmatched: 7. The CDR3 loop spans 13 amino acids. Germline V gives CDR1 MNHEY, CDR2 SVGEGT. For the CDR3, the DNA is TGTGCCAGCAGTTACGAACTGGGGACAGTGCAGTACTTC. It codes for CASSYELGTVQYF.

The rearrangement links TRBV5-1 to TRBJ1-1; D gene uncertain. CDR3 length equals 12 residues. CDR1 is SGHRS, CDR2 YFSETQ, per germline. Trimming removed 8 bases at V and 7 bases at J, with 15 bases between. In nucleotides, the CDR3 is TGCGCCAGTAGTACACCGGAGGGTGAAGCTTTCTTT. Amino acids: CASSTPEGEAFF.

V usage is TRBV7-9 and J usage is TRBJ1-1; D unresolved. CDR3 length equals 15 residues. Trimming took 2 bases from V and 2 from J, leaving 12 bases between them. Per the germline V gene, CDR1 is SEHNR and CDR2 is FQNEAQ (reference sequence). In nucleotides, the CDR3 is TGTGCCAGCAGCTTATCCGCCCTAGGTAACACTGAAGCTTTCTTT. This gives the protein CASSLSALGNTEAFF.

This clone was seen a few times. The chain uses TRBV30 and TRBJ1-2; no clear D gene. The V and J ends lost 1 base and 8 bases respectively, with 8 bases between them. Germline CDR1 GTSNPN, CDR2 SVGIG (reference sequence). The CDR3 is 11 residues long. CDR3 bases: TGTGCCTGGAGTGACGCAGCCGGCTACACCTTC. This sequence encodes CAWSDAAGYTF. The full variable domain, rest sourced from reference TRBV30 and TRBJ1-2, is SQTIHQWPATLVQPVGSPLSLECTVEGTSNPNLYWYRQAAGRGLQLLFYSVGIGQISSEVPQNLSASRPQDRQFILSSKKLLLSDSGFYLCAWSDAAGYTFGSGTRLTVV.

This clone occurred once. The chain couples TRBV10-3 to TRBJ1-2, with D uncertain. This CDR3 has 11 amino acids. Trimming cost V 5 bases and J 8 bases, with 9 bases left between them. Germline assignment: CDR1 ENHRY and CDR2 SYGVKD. CDR3 DNA: TGTGCCATCAGTTCAGTAGCCGGCTACACCTTC. This translates into CAISSVAGYTF.